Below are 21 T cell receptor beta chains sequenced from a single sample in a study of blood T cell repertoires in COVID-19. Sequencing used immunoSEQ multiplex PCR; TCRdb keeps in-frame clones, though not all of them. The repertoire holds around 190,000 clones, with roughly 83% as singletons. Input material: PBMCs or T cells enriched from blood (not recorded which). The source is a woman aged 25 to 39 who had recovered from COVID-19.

CDR3 region: CASSPDRRTEAFF. CDR3 sequence (DNA): TGCGCCAGCAGCCCCGACAGGAGGACTGAAGCTTTCTTT. V is TRBV5-1 and J is TRBJ1-1; D might be TRBD1 (6 bases). From germline, CDR1 is SGHRS and CDR2 YFSETQ. The V and J ends lost 4 bases and 5 bases respectively, with 12 bases between them. CDR3 size: 13 residues.

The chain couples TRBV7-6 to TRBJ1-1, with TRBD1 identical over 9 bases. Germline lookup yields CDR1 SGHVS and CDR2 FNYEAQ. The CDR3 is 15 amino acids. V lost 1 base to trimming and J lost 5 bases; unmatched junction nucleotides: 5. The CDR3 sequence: CASSLEGQGVTEAFF. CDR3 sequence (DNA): TGTGCCAGCAGCTTAGAGGGACAGGGCGTGACTGAAGCTTTCTTT.

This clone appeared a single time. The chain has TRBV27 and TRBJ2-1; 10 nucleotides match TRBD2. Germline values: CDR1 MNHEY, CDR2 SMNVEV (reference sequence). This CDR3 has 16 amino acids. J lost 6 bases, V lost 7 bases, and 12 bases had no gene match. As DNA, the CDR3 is TGTGCCAGCACTCCAATCCGGACTAGCGGCAGCAATGAGCAGTTCTTC. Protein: CASTPIRTSGSNEQFF.

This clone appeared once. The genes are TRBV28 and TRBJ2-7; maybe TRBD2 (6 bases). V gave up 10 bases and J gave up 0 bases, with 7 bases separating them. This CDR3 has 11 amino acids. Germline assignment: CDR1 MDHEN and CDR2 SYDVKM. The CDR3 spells CAIGGSYEQYF. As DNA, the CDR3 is TGTGCCATCGGGGGCTCCTACGAGCAGTACTTC.

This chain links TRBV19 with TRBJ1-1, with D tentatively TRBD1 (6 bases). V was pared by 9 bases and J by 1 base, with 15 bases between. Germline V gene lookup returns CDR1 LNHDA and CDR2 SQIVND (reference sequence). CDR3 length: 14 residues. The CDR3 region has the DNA TGTGCCAGAGTCCGGGGGGGCCAGAACACTGAAGCTTTCTTT. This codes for CARVRGGQNTEAFF.

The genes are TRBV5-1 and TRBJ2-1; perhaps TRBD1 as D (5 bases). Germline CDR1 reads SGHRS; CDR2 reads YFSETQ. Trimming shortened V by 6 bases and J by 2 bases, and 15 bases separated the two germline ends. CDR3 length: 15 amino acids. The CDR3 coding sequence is TGCGCCAGCATAAAGTCGGACAAAACCTACAATGAGCAGTTCTTC. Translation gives CASIKSDKTYNEQFF. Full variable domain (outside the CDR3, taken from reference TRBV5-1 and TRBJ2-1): KAGVTQTPRYLIKTRGQQVTLSCSPISGHRSVSWYQQTPGQGLQFLFEYFSETQRNKGNFPGRFSGRQFSNSRSEMNVSTLELGDSALYLCASIKSDKTYNEQFFGPGTRLTVL.

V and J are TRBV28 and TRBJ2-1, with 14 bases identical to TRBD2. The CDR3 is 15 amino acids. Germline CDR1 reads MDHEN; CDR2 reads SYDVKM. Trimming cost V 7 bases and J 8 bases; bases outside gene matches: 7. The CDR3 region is CASNPGTSGSYEQFF. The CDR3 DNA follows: TGTGCCAGCAACCCCGGGACTAGCGGGAGCTATGAGCAGTTCTTC.

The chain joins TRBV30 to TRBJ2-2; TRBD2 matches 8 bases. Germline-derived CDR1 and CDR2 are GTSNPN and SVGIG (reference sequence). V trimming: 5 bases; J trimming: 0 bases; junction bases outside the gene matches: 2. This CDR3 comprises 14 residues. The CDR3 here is CAWRTSPNTGELFF. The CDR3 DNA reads TGTGCCTGGCGGACTAGCCCGAACACCGGGGAGCTGTTTTTT. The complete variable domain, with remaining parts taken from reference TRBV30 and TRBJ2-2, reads SQTIHQWPATLVQPVGSPLSLECTVEGTSNPNLYWYRQAAGRGLQLLFYSVGIGQISSEVPQNLSASRPQDRQFILSSKKLLLSDSGFYLCAWRTSPNTGELFFGEGSRLTVL.

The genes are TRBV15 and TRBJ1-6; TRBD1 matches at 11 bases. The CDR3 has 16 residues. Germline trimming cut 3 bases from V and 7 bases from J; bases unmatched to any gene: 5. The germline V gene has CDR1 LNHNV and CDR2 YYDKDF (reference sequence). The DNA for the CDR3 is TGTGCCACCAGCAGCGGACAGGGGGCCCGAAATTCACCCCTCCACTTT. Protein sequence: CATSSGQGARNSPLHF.

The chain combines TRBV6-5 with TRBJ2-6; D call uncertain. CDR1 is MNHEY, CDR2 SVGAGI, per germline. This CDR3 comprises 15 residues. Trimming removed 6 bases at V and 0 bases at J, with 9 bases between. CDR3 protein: CASSHTVSGANVLTF. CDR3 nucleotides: TGTGCCAGCAGCCATACAGTCTCTGGGGCCAACGTCCTGACTTTC.

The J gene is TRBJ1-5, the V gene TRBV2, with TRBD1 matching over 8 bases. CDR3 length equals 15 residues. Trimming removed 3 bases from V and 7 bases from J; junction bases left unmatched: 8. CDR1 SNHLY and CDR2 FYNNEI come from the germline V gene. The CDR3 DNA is TGTGCCAGCAGTGAGTGGCAGGGGGCGAGCCAGCCCCAGCATTTT. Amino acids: CASSEWQGASQPQHF.

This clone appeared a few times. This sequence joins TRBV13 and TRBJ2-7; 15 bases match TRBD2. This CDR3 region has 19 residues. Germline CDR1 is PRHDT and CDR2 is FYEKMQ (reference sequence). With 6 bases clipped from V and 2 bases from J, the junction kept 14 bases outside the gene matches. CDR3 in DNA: TGTGCCAGCAGTCCGACTCCGGGACTAGCGGGAGGAGATCCCTACGAGCAGTACTTC. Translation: CASSPTPGLAGGDPYEQYF.

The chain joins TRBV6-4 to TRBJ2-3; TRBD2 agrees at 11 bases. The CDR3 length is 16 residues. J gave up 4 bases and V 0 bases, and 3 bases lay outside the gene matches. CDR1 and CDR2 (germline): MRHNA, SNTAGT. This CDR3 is CASSDSGTSGPDTQYF. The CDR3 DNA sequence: TGTGCCAGCAGTGACTCCGGGACTAGCGGCCCAGATACGCAGTATTTT.

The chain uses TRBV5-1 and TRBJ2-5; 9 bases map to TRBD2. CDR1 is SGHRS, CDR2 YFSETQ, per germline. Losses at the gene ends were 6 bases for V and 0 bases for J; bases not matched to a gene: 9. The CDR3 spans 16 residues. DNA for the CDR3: TGCGCCAGCATGGGTGGGGCTAGCGGGGACCAAGAGACCCAGTACTTC. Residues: CASMGGASGDQETQYF.

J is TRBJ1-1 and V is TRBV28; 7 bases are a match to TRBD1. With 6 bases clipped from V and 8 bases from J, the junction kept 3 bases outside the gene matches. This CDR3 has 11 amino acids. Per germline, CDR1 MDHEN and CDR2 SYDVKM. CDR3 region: CASSRGQEAFF. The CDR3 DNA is TGTGCCAGCAGCCGGGGACAGGAAGCTTTCTTT.

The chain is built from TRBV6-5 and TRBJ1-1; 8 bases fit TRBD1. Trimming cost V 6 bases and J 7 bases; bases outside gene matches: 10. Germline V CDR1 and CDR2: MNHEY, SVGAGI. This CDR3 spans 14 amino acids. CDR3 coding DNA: TGTGCCAGCAGAGGGACAGGTAGATATAATGAAGCTTTCTTT. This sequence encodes CASRGTGRYNEAFF.

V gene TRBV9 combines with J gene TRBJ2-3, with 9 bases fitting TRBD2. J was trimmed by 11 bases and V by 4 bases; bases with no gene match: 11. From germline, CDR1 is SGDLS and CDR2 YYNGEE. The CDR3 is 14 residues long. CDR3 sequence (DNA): TGTGCCAGCAGCATTGGCGGGAGGGCCGCGGAGCAGTATTTT. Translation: CASSIGGRAAEQYF.

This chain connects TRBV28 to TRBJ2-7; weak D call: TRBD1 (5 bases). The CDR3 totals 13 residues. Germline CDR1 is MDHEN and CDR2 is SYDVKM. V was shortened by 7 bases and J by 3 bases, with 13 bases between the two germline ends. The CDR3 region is CASNPLTDYEQYF. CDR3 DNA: TGTGCCAGCAACCCCTTGACAGACTACGAGCAGTACTTC.

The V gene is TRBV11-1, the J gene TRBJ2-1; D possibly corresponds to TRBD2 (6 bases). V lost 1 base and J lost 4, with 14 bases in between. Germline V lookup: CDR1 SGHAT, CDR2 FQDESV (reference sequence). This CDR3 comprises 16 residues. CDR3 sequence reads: CASSLERLAPYNEQFF. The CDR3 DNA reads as TGTGCCAGCAGCTTAGAACGGCTAGCGCCATACAATGAGCAGTTCTTC.

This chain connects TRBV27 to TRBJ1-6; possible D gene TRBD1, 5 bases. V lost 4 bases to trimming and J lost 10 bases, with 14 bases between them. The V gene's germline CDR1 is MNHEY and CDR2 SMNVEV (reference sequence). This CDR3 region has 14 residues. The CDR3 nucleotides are TGTGCCAGCAGTTGGGGACTTCGAGGCTCACCCCTCCACTTT. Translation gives CASSWGLRGSPLHF.

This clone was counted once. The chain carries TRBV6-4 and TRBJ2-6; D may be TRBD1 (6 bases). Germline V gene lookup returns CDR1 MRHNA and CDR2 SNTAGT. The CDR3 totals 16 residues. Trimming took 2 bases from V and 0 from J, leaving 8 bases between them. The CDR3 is CASSDTGPSGANVLTF. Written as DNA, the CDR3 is TGTGCCAGCAGTGACACAGGGCCCTCTGGGGCCAACGTCCTGACTTTC.